This entry features one TCR beta chain sequence. Its target is unknown. V lost 0 bases and J lost 1, with 6 bases in between. The CDR3 loop spans 15 amino acids. Germline V CDR1 and CDR2: LGHNA, YNFKEQ. Here immunoSEQ multiplex PCR was the method, and the copy in TCRdb shows in-frame clones only, minus some. Here the sample spans about 130,000 clones, over 75% being singletons. This specimen comes from a study of T cell responses to AZD1222 COVID-19 vaccine. Overall study findings and caveats: Sampling captured repertoires only after the peak T cell response. There were vaccine-associated CD4 TCRs across spike, dominant at 160-218 and 743-854.

The chain is built from TRBV4-2 and TRBJ2-2; D call uncertain. Sequencing used peripheral blood, obtained on day 0 of AZD1222 vaccination. This clonotype originated in an adult in good health. CDR3 sequence: CASSQEFRNTGELFF. As DNA, the CDR3 is TGTGCCAGCAGCCAAGAATTCCGGAACACCGGGGAGCTGTTTTTT.